Presented here are 28 T cell receptor beta chains from one specimen sequenced in a study of a mutant IDH1 vaccine in newly diagnosed glioma. Repertoires were generated with immunoSEQ multiplex PCR, while TCRdb's copy carries only in-frame clones and drops some. The data show about 65,000 clones, roughly 81% seen once. Time point indicated: week 35, safety follow-up. With topical imiquimod, each dose of the vaccine consisted of 300 ug of mutant IDH1 20-mer peptide. These receptors' targets are unknown. The sample was PBMCs, taken from a glioma patient whose treatment included an IDH1 peptide vaccine. These receptors were collected from a man aged 40-49 years with glioma.

A single count supports this clone. The rearrangement joins TRBV30 to TRBJ1-2; D is uncertain. The CDR3 has 13 amino acids. Germline V CDR1 and CDR2: GTSNPN, SVGIG (reference sequence). Between the trimmed V and J ends, which lost 2 bases and 4 bases, there was a span of 11 bases. The CDR3 DNA reads as TGTGCCTGGAGTCTCGGACGACTCTATGGCTACACCTTC. Amino acids: CAWSLGRLYGYTF.

The chain has TRBV10-3 and TRBJ2-2; D uncertain. Germline CDR1 reads ENHRY; CDR2 reads SYGVKD. The CDR3 runs 12 residues. V dropped 0 bases and J dropped 6 bases, with 2 bases sitting between them. The chain's CDR3 is CAISESAGELFF. DNA for the CDR3: TGTGCCATCAGTGAGTCCGCCGGGGAGCTGTTTTTT.

J is TRBJ2-3 and V is TRBV9; 11 bases agree with TRBD2. CDR3 size: 18 residues. From germline, CDR1 is SGDLS and CDR2 YYNGEE. V shed 3 bases and J 1 base; nucleotides not matched to a gene: 10. In DNA, the CDR3 is TGTGCCAGCAGCGAGACAACGTTTAGCGGGGGGGGCACAGATACGCAGTATTTT. It translates to CASSETTFSGGGTDTQYF.

CDR3 bases: TGTGCCAGCAGTGAAGCGCTTTGGGTCGCCGGGGAGCTGTTTTTT. The encoded protein is CASSEALWVAGELFF. The chain has TRBV2 and TRBJ2-2, with D uncertain. This CDR3 region has 15 residues. The V and J ends lost 0 bases and 6 bases respectively, with 11 bases between them. Germline V gene lookup returns CDR1 SNHLY and CDR2 FYNNEI.

The sample holds a few counts of this clone. This chain connects TRBV30 to TRBJ1-4; 7 positions match TRBD1. The CDR3 has 15 residues. Trimming took 2 bases from V and 6 from J; bases not matched to a gene: 9. Germline values: CDR1 GTSNPN, CDR2 SVGIG (reference sequence). The chain's CDR3 is CAWSNSDRVDEKLFF. The CDR3, as DNA: TGTGCCTGGAGTAATTCCGACAGGGTGGATGAAAAACTGTTTTTT.

V and J are TRBV18 and TRBJ2-1; possibly TRBD1 for D (6 bases). V gave up 0 bases and J gave up 5 bases, with 14 bases separating them. The CDR3 totals 16 residues. Germline values: CDR1 KGHSH, CDR2 LQKENI. Written as DNA, the CDR3 is TGTGCCAGCTCACCACCAGACAGGACCTGGGACAATGAGCAGTTCTTC. This translates into CASSPPDRTWDNEQFF.

The sample holds one count of this clone. The V gene is TRBV7-6, the J gene TRBJ1-5; D is possibly TRBD1 (5 bases). The germline V gene encodes CDR1 SGHVS and CDR2 FNYEAQ. CDR3 length: 17 residues. V lost 5 bases and J 2 bases, leaving 19 bases between the germline ends. CDR3 DNA sequence: TGTGCCAGCAGCCGTTGGGATGGGGGGGGTGGCAATCAGCCCCAGCATTTT. Protein sequence: CASSRWDGGGGNQPQHF.

This clone was observed a handful of times. V is TRBV2 and J is TRBJ2-2; D perhaps matches TRBD2 (6 bases). With 6 bases removed from V and 6 bases from J, the gap between germline ends came to 11 bases. CDR1 SNHLY and CDR2 FYNNEI come from the germline V gene. This CDR3 is 13 amino acids long. Here the CDR3 DNA reads TGTGCCAGCAGCCGGCTAGCGTCCGGGGAGCTGTTTTTT. Translated, it gives CASSRLASGELFF.

V usage is TRBV10-2 and J usage is TRBJ2-4; 8 bases agree with TRBD2. The CDR3 has 17 residues. Germline V CDR1 and CDR2: WSHSY, SAAADI. V lost 2 bases to trimming and J lost 0 bases; unmatched junction nucleotides: 6. The CDR3 here is CASSEVFGGVAKNIQYF. The CDR3, as DNA: TGCGCCAGCAGTGAGGTTTTCGGGGGGGTAGCCAAAAACATTCAGTACTTC.

V usage is TRBV5-1 and J usage is TRBJ2-1; D might be TRBD1 or TRBD2, each matching 6 bases. Germline V CDR1 and CDR2: SGHRS, YFSETQ. The CDR3 loop spans 16 amino acids. V was trimmed by 4 bases and J by 5 bases, leaving 19 bases between them. This CDR3 is CASSANAPGADNEQFF. For the CDR3, the DNA is TGCGCCAGCAGCGCCAACGCGCCGGGGGCCGACAATGAGCAGTTCTTC.

The CDR3 DNA is TGTGCCAGCAGTGTAAGCGGGAGCCTGGCCGAGCAGTACTTC. As protein: CASSVSGSLAEQYF. The chain uses TRBV25-1 and TRBJ2-7; 8 bases are a match to TRBD2. With V trimmed by 4 bases and J by 6 bases, 8 bases remained unmatched. The germline gives CDR1 MGHDK, CDR2 SYGVNS. There are 14 residues in the CDR3.

The gene calls are TRBV19 and TRBJ2-3; 8 bases are shared with TRBD2. CDR3 length: 16 residues. Germline CDR1 and CDR2: LNHDA and SQIVND (reference sequence). V trimming: 3 bases; J trimming: 2 bases; junction bases outside the gene matches: 7. In nucleotides, the CDR3 is TGTGCCAGTAGTATCGGGGGGGGCACTTCCACAGATACGCAGTATTTT. This translates into CASSIGGGTSTDTQYF.

The chain combines TRBV7-9 with TRBJ1-5, with 8 nucleotides matching TRBD1. The CDR3 has 16 residues. Germline V lookup: CDR1 SEHNR, CDR2 FQNEAQ (reference sequence). Trimming removed 0 bases from V and 2 bases from J; junction bases left unmatched: 3. In DNA, the CDR3 is TGTGCCAGCAGCTTAGCGCAGGGGGCAGGCAATCAGCCCCAGCATTTT. This gives the protein CASSLAQGAGNQPQHF. Full variable domain (remainder filled in from reference TRBV7-9 and TRBJ1-5): DTGVSQNPRHKITKRGQNVTFRCDPISEHNRLYWYRQTLGQGPEFLTYFQNEAQLEKSRLLSDRFSAERPKGSFSTLEIQRTEQGDSAMYLCASSLAQGAGNQPQHFGDGTRLSIL.

The rearrangement links TRBV7-2 to TRBJ2-5, with TRBD1 identical over 9 bases. The CDR3 consists of 15 residues. V was pared by 1 base and J by 5 bases, with 5 bases of the junction left unmatched. From germline, CDR1 is SGHTA and CDR2 FQGNSA. Here the CDR3 DNA reads TGTGCCAGCAGCTTAGGGGACAGGGTTGGCGAGACCCAGTACTTC. Residues: CASSLGDRVGETQYF.

The DNA of the CDR3 is TGCAGCGTTGGAGGGGAGAGAGAGCTATATGGCTACACCTTC. This codes for CSVGGERELYGYTF. The chain combines TRBV29-1 with TRBJ1-2; D possibly corresponds to TRBD1 (5 bases). Trimming cost V 4 bases and J 5 bases, with 17 bases left between them. Looked up from germline, CDR1 is SQVTM and CDR2 is ANQGSEA. CDR3 size: 14 residues.

The chain combines TRBV27 with TRBJ2-7, with 11 bases identical to TRBD2. V shed 5 bases and J 3 bases; nucleotides not matched to a gene: 9. Germline loops: CDR1 MNHEY, CDR2 SMNVEV (reference sequence). The CDR3 extends over 16 amino acids. The CDR3 DNA reads as TGTGCCAGCAGTCCCGCGGGACTAGCGGCTGGCTACGAGCAGTACTTC. Its translation is CASSPAGLAAGYEQYF.

A single count supports this clone. V usage is TRBV27 and J usage is TRBJ1-5; 8 nucleotides line up with TRBD1. Per germline, CDR1 MNHEY and CDR2 SMNVEV (reference sequence). The CDR3 extends over 14 amino acids. The trim removed 5 bases at V and 7 bases at J, leaving 7 bases unmatched. CDR3 sequence (DNA): TGTGCCAGCAGTCCGGACAGGGCTCGACAGCCCCAGCATTTT. Its translation: CASSPDRARQPQHF.

The chain has TRBV7-9 and TRBJ2-2, with D unclear. V lost 5 bases, J lost 5 bases, and 12 bases lay in between. Germline V gene data show CDR1 as SEHNR and CDR2 as FQNEAQ (reference sequence). CDR3 length: 14 amino acids. For the CDR3, the DNA is TGTGCCAGCAGCCCACGGACCGGGACCGGGGAGCTGTTTTTT. Protein: CASSPRTGTGELFF.

Only a few counts were recorded for this clone. The gene calls are TRBV15 and TRBJ2-7; 8 bases map to TRBD2. The CDR3 consists of 14 residues. V lost 0 bases and J lost 8; bases outside the gene matches: 6. CDR1 and CDR2 (germline): LNHNV, YYDKDF (reference sequence). This CDR3 reads CATSREGRGGQQYF. The CDR3 nucleotides read TGTGCCACCAGCAGAGAGGGCCGGGGGGGCCAGCAGTACTTC.

The chain is built from TRBV29-1 and TRBJ2-5; 8 nucleotides agree with TRBD2. J was trimmed by 4 bases and V by 7 bases; bases with no gene match: 8. Germline assignment: CDR1 SQVTM and CDR2 ANQGSEA. This CDR3 is built from 13 residues. The CDR3 is CSDIGRDGETQYF. DNA of the CDR3: TGCAGCGACATCGGGAGGGATGGAGAGACCCAGTACTTC.

This clone was detected only once. The CDR3 loop reads CASSLAGHPNTEAFF. The CDR3 DNA reads as TGTGCCAGCAGCTTGGCGGGACACCCGAACACTGAAGCTTTCTTT. This chain links TRBV5-8 with TRBJ1-1; tentatively, D is TRBD1 (6 bases). Germline CDR1 reads SGHTS; CDR2 reads YDEGEE. The length of the CDR3 is 15 residues. Trimming shortened V by 0 bases and J by 1 base, and 10 bases separated the two germline ends.

This clone has a handful of counts. This chain uses TRBV11-1 with TRBJ2-2; D unresolved. The CDR3 loop spans 13 amino acids. Germline CDR1 and CDR2: SGHAT and FQDESV (reference sequence). Between the trimmed V and J ends, which lost 7 bases and 7 bases, there was a span of 13 bases. The CDR3 loop is CASTLGPGGELFF. CDR3 DNA: TGTGCCAGCACGTTAGGACCCGGCGGGGAGCTGTTTTTT. Filled out from reference TRBV11-1 and TRBJ2-2, the complete variable domain reads EAEVAQSPRYKITEKSQAVAFWCDPISGHATLYWYRQILGQGPELLVQFQDESVVDDSQLPKDRFSAERLKGVDSTLKIQPAELGDSAMYLCASTLGPGGELFFGEGSRLTVL.

The chain combines TRBV30 with TRBJ2-5; tentatively, D is TRBD1 (6 bases). V was trimmed by 4 bases and J by 8 bases, leaving 11 bases between them. Germline V lookup: CDR1 GTSNPN, CDR2 SVGIG (reference sequence). The CDR3 totals 11 residues. CDR3 residues: CAWTIGGTQYF. In nucleotides, the CDR3 is TGTGCCTGGACCATAGGGGGAACCCAGTACTTC.

The rearrangement joins TRBV7-2 to TRBJ2-5; D could derive from TRBD1 or TRBD2 (6 bases each). The CDR3 consists of 15 residues. Trimming stripped 5 bases from V and 5 bases from J, with 18 bases between. The germline CDR1 and CDR2 sequences are SGHTA and FQGNSA. DNA of the CDR3: TGTGCCAGCAGCCTGGGGTTGGGGGGCCGGGAGACCCAGTACTTC. Protein: CASSLGLGGRETQYF.

This clone has a handful of counts. The chain combines TRBV5-1 with TRBJ1-6; TRBD1 is a possible D gene (5 bases). This CDR3 has 14 residues. Per the germline V gene, CDR1 is SGHRS and CDR2 is YFSETQ. Trimming pared 5 bases from V and 7 bases from J, leaving 13 bases between. The CDR3 loop is CASSPGLTNSPLHF. CDR3 bases: TGCGCCAGCAGTCCGGGACTGACGAATTCACCCCTCCACTTT. The whole variable domain, filled in from reference TRBV5-1 and TRBJ1-6, reads KAGVTQTPRYLIKTRGQQVTLSCSPISGHRSVSWYQQTPGQGLQFLFEYFSETQRNKGNFPGRFSGRQFSNSRSEMNVSTLELGDSALYLCASSPGLTNSPLHFGNGTRLTVT.

The J gene is TRBJ2-5, the V gene TRBV5-5; D not certain. CDR3 length: 13 amino acids. Deletions cut 2 bases from V and 5 bases from J, with 10 bases between. Looked up from germline, CDR1 is SGHKS and CDR2 is YYEKEE (reference sequence). The CDR3 protein is CASSFRLSETQYF. The DNA of the CDR3 is TGTGCCAGCAGCTTCCGGTTATCGGAGACCCAGTACTTC.

The sample holds a few counts of this clone. This chain connects TRBV28 to TRBJ2-2; TRBD2 agrees at 7 bases. Germline trimming cut 2 bases from V and 5 bases from J; bases unmatched to any gene: 5. Germline assignment: CDR1 MDHEN and CDR2 SYDVKM. This CDR3 is 15 amino acids long. CDR3 amino acids: CASSLAGAGTGELFF. The CDR3 DNA sequence: TGTGCCAGCAGTTTAGCGGGAGCGGGTACCGGGGAGCTGTTTTTT. Full variable domain (remainder filled in from reference TRBV28 and TRBJ2-2): DVKVTQSSRYLVKRTGEKVFLECVQDMDHENMFWYRQDPGLGLRLIYFSYDVKMKEKGDIPEGYSVSREKKERFSLILESASTNQTSMYLCASSLAGAGTGELFFGEGSRLTVL.

The sample holds a few counts of this clone. This chain uses TRBV7-2 with TRBJ1-5; no clear D. The CDR3 covers 12 residues. Germline V gene lookup returns CDR1 SGHTA and CDR2 FQGNSA. Trimming shortened V by 5 bases and J by 6 bases, and 8 bases separated the two germline ends. This CDR3 is CASSASGQPQHF. The DNA of the CDR3 is TGTGCCAGCAGCGCCAGCGGTCAGCCCCAGCATTTT.